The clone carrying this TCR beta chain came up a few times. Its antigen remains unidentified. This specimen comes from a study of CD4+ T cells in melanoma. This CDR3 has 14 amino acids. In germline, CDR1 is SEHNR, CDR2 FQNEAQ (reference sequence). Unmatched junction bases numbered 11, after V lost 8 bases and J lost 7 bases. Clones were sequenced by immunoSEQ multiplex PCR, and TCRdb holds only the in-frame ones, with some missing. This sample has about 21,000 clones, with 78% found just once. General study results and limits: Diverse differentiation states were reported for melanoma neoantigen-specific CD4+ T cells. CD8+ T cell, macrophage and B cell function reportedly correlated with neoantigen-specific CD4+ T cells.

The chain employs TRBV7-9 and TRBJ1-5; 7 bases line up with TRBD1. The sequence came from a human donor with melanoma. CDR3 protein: CASARGQAGQPQHF. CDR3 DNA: TGTGCCAGCGCCCGCGGACAGGCGGGGCAGCCCCAGCATTTT.